One T cell receptor beta chain is described in this entry. This specimen comes from a study of blood T cell repertoires in COVID-19. Overall study context: Samples of COVID-19 (acute and convalescent) were obtained from the United States, Italy and Spain. Nucleic acid was either cDNA or gDNA, and it came from T cells, B-cell-depleted T cells, or PBMCs.

Assay used: immunoSEQ multiplex PCR; TCRdb lists only in-frame clones, some missing. This repertoire shows over 250,000 clones, around 79% found once; its top ten account for around 3.2%. This CDR3 spans 15 amino acids. Deletions cut 8 bases from V and 1 base from J, with 16 bases between. Germline CDR1 reads SNHLY; CDR2 reads FYNNEI. This receptor was obtained from a woman of 80 years or more with acute or convalescent COVID-19. Sequencing input: peripheral blood. The chain links TRBV2 to TRBJ2-3; D may be TRBD2 (6 bases). DNA for the CDR3: TGTGCCAGCCGACCGTGGGCTAGCGGCACAGATACGCAGTATTTT. Its translation: CASRPWASGTDTQYF.